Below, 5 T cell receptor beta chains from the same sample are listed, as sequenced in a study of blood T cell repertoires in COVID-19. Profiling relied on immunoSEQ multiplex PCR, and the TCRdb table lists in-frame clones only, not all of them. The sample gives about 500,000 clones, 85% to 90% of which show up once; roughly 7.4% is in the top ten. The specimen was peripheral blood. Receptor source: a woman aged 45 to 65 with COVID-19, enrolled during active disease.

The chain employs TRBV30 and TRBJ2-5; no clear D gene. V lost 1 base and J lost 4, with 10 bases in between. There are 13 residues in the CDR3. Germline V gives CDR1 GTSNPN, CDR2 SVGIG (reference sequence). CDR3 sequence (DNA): TGTGCCTGGAGTGCCCCAGGAATAGAGACCCAGTACTTC. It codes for CAWSAPGIETQYF.

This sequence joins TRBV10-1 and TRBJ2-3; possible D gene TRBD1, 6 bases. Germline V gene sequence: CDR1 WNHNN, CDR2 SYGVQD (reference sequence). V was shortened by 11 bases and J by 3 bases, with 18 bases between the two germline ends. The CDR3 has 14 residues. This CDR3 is CARQGTQNTDTQYF. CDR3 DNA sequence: TGCGCCCGCCAAGGGACACAGAATACAGATACGCAGTATTTT.

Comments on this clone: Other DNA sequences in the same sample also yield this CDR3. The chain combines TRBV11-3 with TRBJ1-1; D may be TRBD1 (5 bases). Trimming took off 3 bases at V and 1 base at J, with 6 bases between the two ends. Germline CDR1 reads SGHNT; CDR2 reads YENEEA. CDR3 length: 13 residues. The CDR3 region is CASSFGGNTEAFF. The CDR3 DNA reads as TGTGCCAGCAGCTTCGGGGGGAACACTGAAGCTTTCTTT.

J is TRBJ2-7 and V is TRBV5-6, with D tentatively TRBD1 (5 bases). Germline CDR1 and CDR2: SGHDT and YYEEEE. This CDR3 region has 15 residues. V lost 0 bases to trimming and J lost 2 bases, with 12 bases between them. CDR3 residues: CASSLGGSRPYEQYF. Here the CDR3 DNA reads TGTGCCAGCAGCTTGGGGGGCAGCCGACCCTACGAGCAGTACTTC.

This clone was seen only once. The CDR3 DNA reads as TGCGCCAGCAGCTTCAGGACAAGTGAAACTGAAGCTTTCTTT. Translating gives CASSFRTSETEAFF. The gene calls are TRBV5-1 and TRBJ1-1; possibly TRBD1 for D (5 bases). The V end was cut by 2 bases, the J end by 5 bases, with 13 bases between. CDR3 length: 14 amino acids. Per germline, CDR1 SGHRS and CDR2 YFSETQ.